A single sample is the source of the 8 T cell receptor beta chains below, sequenced in a study of CD8+ T cells in alopecia areata. RNA extraction was followed by reverse transcription into cDNA, which acted as the sequencing template. Clones were read by immunoSEQ multiplex PCR, and TCRdb kept only the in-frame ones, dropping some. Of more than 150,000 clones in the sample, 45% to 65% were seen once. As to treatment: oral pan-JAK inhibitor, 5-10 mg twice daily. The sample consisted of CD4+ T cells sorted from blood, taken at week 4, from a patient treated with tofacitinib. All receptors derive from a human donor with alopecia areata.

This clone was observed a few times. This rearrangement joins TRBV28 to TRBJ1-2; perhaps TRBD1 as D (6 bases). Looked up from germline, CDR1 is MDHEN and CDR2 is SYDVKM. Trimming cost V 3 bases and J 4 bases, with 9 bases left between them. CDR3 length: 13 amino acids. CDR3 sequence (DNA): TGTGCCAGCAGTTTCGGACAGCTCTATGGCTACACCTTC. It specifies CASSFGQLYGYTF.

This clone showed up just once. The chain employs TRBV23-1 and TRBJ2-7; D is possibly TRBD1 or TRBD2 (6 bases each). TRBV23-1 is assigned to the ORF class and has an uncertain function. V was cut by 8 bases and J by 3 bases, with 20 bases left in between. This CDR3 contains 15 residues. CDR3 nucleotides: TGCGCCAGCCGACCAAAGGAGGGGGTTTACTACGAGCAGTACTTC. Translation: CASRPKEGVYYEQYF.

The chain is built from TRBV28 and TRBJ2-7; 8 bases agree with TRBD1. Germline assignment: CDR1 MDHEN and CDR2 SYDVKM. V was clipped by 5 bases and J by 2 bases; unmatched bases: 11. The CDR3 spans 16 residues. The CDR3 loop is CASSIIGTGSPYEQYF. The DNA for the CDR3 is TGTGCCAGCAGTATAATAGGGACAGGTTCGCCCTACGAGCAGTACTTC.

The chain links TRBV13 to TRBJ1-1; D is uncertain. The germline CDR1 and CDR2 sequences are PRHDT and FYEKMQ (reference sequence). Trimming took 3 bases from V and 7 from J, leaving 12 bases between them. The CDR3 runs to 13 residues. The CDR3 loop reads CASSFDPGIEAFF. The CDR3 nucleotides read TGTGCCAGCAGCTTTGACCCCGGGATTGAAGCTTTCTTT.

The genes are TRBV5-1 and TRBJ2-1; D is unresolved. Germline V gene sequence: CDR1 SGHRS, CDR2 YFSETQ. The CDR3 has 13 residues. Trimming left V 0 bases short and J 4 bases short, with 5 bases between. The CDR3 DNA is TGCGCCAGCAGCTTGGACAGTTACAATGAGCAGTTCTTC. Translation gives CASSLDSYNEQFF.

The genes are TRBV30 and TRBJ2-2; a weak D match, TRBD2 (6 bases). This CDR3 has 14 residues. V was pared by 2 bases and J by 7 bases, with 14 bases between. Germline V gene sequence: CDR1 GTSNPN, CDR2 SVGIG (reference sequence). This chain's CDR3 is CAWSYLTGLGELFF. The CDR3 bases are TGTGCCTGGAGTTATCTCACGGGACTCGGGGAGCTGTTTTTT.

In its sample, this clone was seen a few times. Here the CDR3 DNA reads TGCGCCAGCAGCCACGAGGGGGGGCCCGAGCAGTTCTTC. This encodes CASSHEGGPEQFF. V gene TRBV5-1 combines with J gene TRBJ2-1, with D perhaps TRBD2 (7 bases). Per germline, CDR1 SGHRS and CDR2 YFSETQ. V was clipped by 4 bases and J by 10 bases, with 15 bases between them. The CDR3 extends over 13 amino acids.

The rearrangement links TRBV2 to TRBJ1-5; tentative D call: TRBD1 (5 bases). Germline V gene lookup returns CDR1 SNHLY and CDR2 FYNNEI. The V gene lost 4 bases and the J gene lost 7 bases, with 14 bases spanning the gap. The CDR3 has 14 amino acids. The CDR3 DNA reads TGTGCCAGCAGTGTGGAGCAGGGTGGCCAGCCCCAGCATTTT. Its protein is CASSVEQGGQPQHF.